One and the same sample provided the 7 T cell receptor delta chains below, sequenced in a study of gamma-delta chains in newborns, infants, children. With CATT, TCRdb re-called clones from the reads. The sample carries a few thousand delta-chain clones, around 2.8% recorded once. Material: blood. The receptor source for this set is a child who was a newborn, infant or young child, either healthy, febrile or measles-vaccinated (not recorded which).

Concerning this clone itself: A single base separates this from a much larger clone, so it may be a read error. The chain carries TRDV1 and TRDJ1, with 11 bases lining up with TRDD3. The CDR3 is 21 residues long. In germline, CDR1 is TSWWSYY, CDR2 QGS. The junction had 21 bases not matched to a gene; V was cut back by 3 bases and J by 3 bases. CDR3 loop: CALGERAFLLGDISHADKLIF. The DNA of the CDR3 is TGTGCTCTTGGGGAGCGGGCCTTCCTACTGGGGGATATCTCCCACGCCGATAAACTCATCTTT.

This clone was observed a few times. Since a far larger clone is one base different, this is likely a read error. This same CDR3 is encoded by further DNA sequences in the sample. The gene calls are TRDV2 and TRDJ2; TRDD3 matches 8 bases. Unmatched junction bases numbered 7, after V lost 1 base and J lost 4 bases. CDR1 and CDR2 from the germline V gene are GEAIGNYY and EKD. The CDR3 contains 16 residues. The CDR3 here is CACDTGGIRGTAQLFF. The DNA of the CDR3 is TGTGCCTGTGACACGGGAGGGATACGTGGGACAGCACAACTCTTCTTT.

As to this clone: The likely explanation is a read error, given a far larger clone one base away. V usage is TRDV2 and J usage is TRDJ3, with D perhaps matching TRDD3 (5 bases). Germline CDR1 GEAIGNYY, CDR2 EKD. CDR3 length equals 19 residues. In DNA, the CDR3 is TGTGCCCGTGACCCGAAGGGGGTTTCCATATCCTGGGACACCCGACAGATGTTTTTC. This encodes CARDPKGVSISWDTRQMFF.

In the case of this clone: This could be a read error, since a much larger clone is one nucleotide away. The chain combines TRDV2 with TRDJ2; 13 bases map to TRDD3. Germline V CDR1 and CDR2: GEAIGNYY, EKD. The CDR3 runs to 18 residues. This CDR3 reads CARDTNWGIRALTAQLFF. In DNA, the CDR3 is TGTGCCCGTGACACCAACTGGGGGATACGGGCTTTGACAGCACAACTCTTCTTT.

This clone is labeled large (0.1 to 1%). Additional DNA sequences in this sample encode the identical CDR3. The chain combines TRAV29/DV5 with TRDJ1, with TRDD3 identical over 9 bases. V shed 0 bases, J shed 0 bases, and the junction held 9 bases outside the gene matches. The germline V gene has CDR1 NSMFDY and CDR2 ISSIKDK. The CDR3 loop spans 17 amino acids. The CDR3 spells CAASAGIRNGYTDKLIF. DNA of the CDR3: TGTGCAGCAAGCGCGGGGATACGAAACGGGTACACCGATAAACTCATCTTT.

As concerns this clone: The TCRdb record carries a much larger clone's protein, which differs from this DNA's translation at residue 3; a read error is the likely cause, and the protein listed here is the DNA translation. Here the CDR3 DNA reads TGTGCCCGTGACACTAGTGGGGGAGCTTTGACAGCACAACTCTTCTTT. Encoded protein: CARDTSGGALTAQLFF. The chain employs TRDV2 and TRDJ2, with 7 bases that match TRDD3. The CDR3 covers 16 residues. CDR1 and CDR2 (germline): GEAIGNYY, EKD.

This clone was seen only a few times. The TCRdb protein comes from a much larger clone and disagrees with this DNA's translation at residue 8, likely due to a read error; the protein given here is derived from the DNA. The rearrangement links TRDV2 to TRDJ3, with D possibly matching TRDD3 (5 bases). The V and J ends lost 1 base and 1 base respectively, with 13 bases between them. Germline V gene lookup returns CDR1 GEAIGNYY and CDR2 EKD. The CDR3 totals 18 residues. The CDR3 protein is CACDTRGHASWDTRQMFF. The CDR3 region has the DNA TGTGCCTGTGACACTAGGGGACACGCTTCCTGGGACACCCGACAGATGTTTTTC.